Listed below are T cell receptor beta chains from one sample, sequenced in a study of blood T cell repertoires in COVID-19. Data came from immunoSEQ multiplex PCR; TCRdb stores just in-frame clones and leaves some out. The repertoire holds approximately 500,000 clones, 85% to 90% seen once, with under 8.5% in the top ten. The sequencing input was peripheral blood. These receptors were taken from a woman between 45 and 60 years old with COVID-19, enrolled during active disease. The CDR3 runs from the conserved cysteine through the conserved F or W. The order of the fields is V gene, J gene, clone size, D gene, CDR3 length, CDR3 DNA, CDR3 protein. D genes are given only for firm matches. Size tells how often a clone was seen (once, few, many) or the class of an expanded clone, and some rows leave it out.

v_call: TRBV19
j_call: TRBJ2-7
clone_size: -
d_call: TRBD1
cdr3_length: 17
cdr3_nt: TGTGCCAGTAGTTCCCTCCAGCTGGACAGGGGAGGCTACGAGCAGTACTTC
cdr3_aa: CASSSLQLDRGGYEQYF

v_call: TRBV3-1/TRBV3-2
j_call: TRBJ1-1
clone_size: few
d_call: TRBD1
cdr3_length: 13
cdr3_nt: TGTGCCAGCAGCCAAGTACAGGGGCAGAGTGCTTTCTTT
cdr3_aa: CASSQVQGQSAFF

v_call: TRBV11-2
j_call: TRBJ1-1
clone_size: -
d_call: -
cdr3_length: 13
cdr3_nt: TGTGCCAGCAGCTTACCAGGAGGGACTGAAGCTTTCTTT
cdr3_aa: CASSLPGGTEAFF

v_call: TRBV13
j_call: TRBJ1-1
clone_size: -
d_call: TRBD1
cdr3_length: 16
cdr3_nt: TGTGCCAGCAGCCCCCAGGCAGGGGGCGCAAACACTGAAGCTTTCTTT
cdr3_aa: CASSPQAGGANTEAFF

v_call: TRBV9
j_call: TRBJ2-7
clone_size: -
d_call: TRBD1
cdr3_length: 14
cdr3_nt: TGTGCCAGCAGCGGCCGGGACAGGGGTGGCGAGCAGTACTTC
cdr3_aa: CASSGRDRGGEQYF

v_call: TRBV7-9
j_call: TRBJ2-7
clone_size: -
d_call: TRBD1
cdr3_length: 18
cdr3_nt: TGTGCCAGCAGCTCTGTCAGCTTAATGGGACAGGGAGACTACGAGCAGTACTTC
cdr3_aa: CASSSVSLMGQGDYEQYF

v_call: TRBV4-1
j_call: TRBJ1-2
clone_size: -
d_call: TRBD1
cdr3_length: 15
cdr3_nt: TGCGCCAGCAGCCAAACAGGGGGCAGGGTATATGGCTACACCTTC
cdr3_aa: CASSQTGGRVYGYTF

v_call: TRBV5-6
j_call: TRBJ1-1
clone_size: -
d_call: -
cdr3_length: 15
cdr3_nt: TGTGCCAGCAGCCTTGGACAGTCCCCACCTTCTGAAGCTTTCTTT
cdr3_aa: CASSLGQSPPSEAFF

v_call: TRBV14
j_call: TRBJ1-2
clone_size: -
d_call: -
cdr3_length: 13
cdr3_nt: TGTGCCAGCAGCCAAATGGACAGCTATGGCTACACCTTC
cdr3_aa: CASSQMDSYGYTF

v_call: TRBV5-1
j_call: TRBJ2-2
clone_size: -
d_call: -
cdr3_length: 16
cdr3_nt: TGCGCCAGCAGCCTACAGGGATTCGCGAACACCGGGGAGCTGTTTTTT
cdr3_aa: CASSLQGFANTGELFF

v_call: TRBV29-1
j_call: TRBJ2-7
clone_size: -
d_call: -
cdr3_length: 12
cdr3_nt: TGCAGCGTCGGTGGGACATCCTACGAGCAGTACTTC
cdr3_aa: CSVGGTSYEQYF

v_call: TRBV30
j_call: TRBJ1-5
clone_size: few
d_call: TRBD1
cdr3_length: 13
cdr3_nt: TGTGCCTGGAGTGTAGGGGGCGTTCAGCCCCAGCATTTT
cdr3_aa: CAWSVGGVQPQHF

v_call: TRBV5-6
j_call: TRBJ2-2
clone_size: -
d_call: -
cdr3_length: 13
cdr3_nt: TGTGCCAGCAGCCGACTTGACACCGGGGAGCTGTTTTTT
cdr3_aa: CASSRLDTGELFF

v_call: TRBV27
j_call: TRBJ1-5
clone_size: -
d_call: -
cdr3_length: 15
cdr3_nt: TGTGCCAGCAGTTTCAAGGGGGATAGCAATCAGCCCCAGCATTTT
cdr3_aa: CASSFKGDSNQPQHF

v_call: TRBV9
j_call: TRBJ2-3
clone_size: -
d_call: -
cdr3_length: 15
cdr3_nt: TGTGCCAGCAGCGTAGTTGGAGGGACCACAGATACGCAGTATTTT
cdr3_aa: CASSVVGGTTDTQYF

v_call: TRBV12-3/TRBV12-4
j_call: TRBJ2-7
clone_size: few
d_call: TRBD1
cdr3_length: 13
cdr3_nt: TGTGCCAGCCAGCGGGGACAGGGTTGGGAGCAGTACTTC
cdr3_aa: CASQRGQGWEQYF

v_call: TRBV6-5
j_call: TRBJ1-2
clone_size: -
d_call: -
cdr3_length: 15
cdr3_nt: TGTGCCAGCAGTTCTAATCCCGGGGGGCAATATGGCTACACCTTC
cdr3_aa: CASSSNPGGQYGYTF

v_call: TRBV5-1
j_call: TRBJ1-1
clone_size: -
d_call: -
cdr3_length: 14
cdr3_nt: TGCGCCAGCAGCCTGACTCAGGGGTTCACTGAAGCTTTCTTT
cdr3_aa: CASSLTQGFTEAFF

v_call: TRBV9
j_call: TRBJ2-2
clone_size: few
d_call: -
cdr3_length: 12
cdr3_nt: TGTGCCAGCAGCTTCTCTACCGGGGAGCTGTTTTTT
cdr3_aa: CASSFSTGELFF

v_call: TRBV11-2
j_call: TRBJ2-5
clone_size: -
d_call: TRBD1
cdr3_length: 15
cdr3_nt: TGTGCCAGCAGCTCTGGAGGACAGGTCCAAGAGACCCAGTACTTC
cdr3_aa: CASSSGGQVQETQYF

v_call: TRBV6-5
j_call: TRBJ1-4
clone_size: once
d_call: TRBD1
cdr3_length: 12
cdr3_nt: TGTGCCAGCAGGGCAGGGGGGGAAAAACTGTTTTTT
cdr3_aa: CASRAGGEKLFF

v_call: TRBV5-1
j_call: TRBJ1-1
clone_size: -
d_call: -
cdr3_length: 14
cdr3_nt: TGCGCCAGCAGCTTCGGTACGCAGGGCACTGAAGCTTTCTTT
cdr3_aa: CASSFGTQGTEAFF

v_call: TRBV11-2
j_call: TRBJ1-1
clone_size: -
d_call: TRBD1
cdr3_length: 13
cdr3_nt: TGTGCCAGCAGCTTGGTGACAGGGCCTGAAGCTTTCTTT
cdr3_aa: CASSLVTGPEAFF

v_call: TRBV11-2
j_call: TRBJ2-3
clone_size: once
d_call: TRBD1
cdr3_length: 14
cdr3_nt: TGTGCCAGCAGGAGACAGGGATCAGCAGATACGCAGTATTTT
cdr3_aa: CASRRQGSADTQYF

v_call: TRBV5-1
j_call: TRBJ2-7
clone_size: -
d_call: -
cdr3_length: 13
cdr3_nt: TGCGCCAGCAGCTCGGACGGGATTTACGAGCAGTACTTC
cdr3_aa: CASSSDGIYEQYF

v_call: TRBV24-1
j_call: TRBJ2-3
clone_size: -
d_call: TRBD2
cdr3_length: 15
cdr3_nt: TGTGCCACCGGGATGGGAGGGGACCCCACAGATACGCAGTATTTT
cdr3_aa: CATGMGGDPTDTQYF

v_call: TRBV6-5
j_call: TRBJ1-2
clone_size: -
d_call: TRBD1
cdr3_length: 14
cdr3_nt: TGTGCCAGCAGGAAACCGGGACAGGGATCTGGCTACACCTTC
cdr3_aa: CASRKPGQGSGYTF

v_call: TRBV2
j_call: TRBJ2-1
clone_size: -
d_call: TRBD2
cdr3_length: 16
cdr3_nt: TGTGCCAGCAGTGAGCTTGGACTAGCGGGGAACAATGAGCAGTTCTTC
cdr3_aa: CASSELGLAGNNEQFF

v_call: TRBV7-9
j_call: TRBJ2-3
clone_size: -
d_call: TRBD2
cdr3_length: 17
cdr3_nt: TGTGCCAGCAGCCCATCCCCGGGGGGAGCGAGCACAGATACGCAGTATTTT
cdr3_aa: CASSPSPGGASTDTQYF

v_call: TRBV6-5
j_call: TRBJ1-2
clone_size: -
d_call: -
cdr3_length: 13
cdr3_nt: TGTGCCAGCGTTCGGGGGACTGTAGGTGGCTACACCTTC
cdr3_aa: CASVRGTVGGYTF

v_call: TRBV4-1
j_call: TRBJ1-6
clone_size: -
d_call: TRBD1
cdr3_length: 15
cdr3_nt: TGCGCCAGCAGCCATAGACAGGGGGCTGTTTCACCCCTCCACTTT
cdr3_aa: CASSHRQGAVSPLHF

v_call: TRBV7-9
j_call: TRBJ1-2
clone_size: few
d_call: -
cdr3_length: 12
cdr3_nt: TGTGCCAGCAGCTTTACCGACGGGGGCTACACCTTC
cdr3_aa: CASSFTDGGYTF

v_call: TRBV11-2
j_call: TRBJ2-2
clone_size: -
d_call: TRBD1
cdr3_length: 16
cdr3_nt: TGTGCCAGCAGCGCTACCGGGACAGGGGTGGTCGGGGAGCTGTTTTTT
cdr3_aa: CASSATGTGVVGELFF

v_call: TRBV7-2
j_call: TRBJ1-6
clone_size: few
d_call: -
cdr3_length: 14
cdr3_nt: TGTGCCAGCAGCTTATGGGGCGAGAATTCACCCCTCCACTTT
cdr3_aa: CASSLWGENSPLHF

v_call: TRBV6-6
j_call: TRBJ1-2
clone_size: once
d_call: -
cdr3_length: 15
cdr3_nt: TGTGCCAGCAGCCACTCACGACCAGGGTCCTATGGCTACACCTTC
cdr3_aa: CASSHSRPGSYGYTF

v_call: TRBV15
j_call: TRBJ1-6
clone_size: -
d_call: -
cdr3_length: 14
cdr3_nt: TGTGCCACCAGCAGAGGTTTCGATAATTCACCCCTCCACTTT
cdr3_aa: CATSRGFDNSPLHF

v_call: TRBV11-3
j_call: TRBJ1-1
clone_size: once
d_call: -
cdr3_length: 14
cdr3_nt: TGTGCCAGCAGCATGGCCGGCGGGGGCACTGAAGCTTTCTTT
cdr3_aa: CASSMAGGGTEAFF

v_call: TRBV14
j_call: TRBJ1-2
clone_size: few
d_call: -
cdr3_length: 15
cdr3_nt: TGTGCCAGCAGCCAAGCACAGGGCGGACGGAATGGCTACACCTTC
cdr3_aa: CASSQAQGGRNGYTF

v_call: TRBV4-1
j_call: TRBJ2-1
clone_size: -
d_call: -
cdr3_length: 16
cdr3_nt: TGCGCCAGCAGCCGGGGGACACTTAGCTCCTACAATGAGCAGTTCTTC
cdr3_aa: CASSRGTLSSYNEQFF

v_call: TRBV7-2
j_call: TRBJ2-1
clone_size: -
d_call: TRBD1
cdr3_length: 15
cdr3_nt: TGTGCCAGCAGCCCAGACAGGGCCCCTTACAATGAGCAGTTCTTC
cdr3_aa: CASSPDRAPYNEQFF

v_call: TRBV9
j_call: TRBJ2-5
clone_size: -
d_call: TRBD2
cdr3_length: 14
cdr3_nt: TGTGCCAGCAGCGCCAGCGGGGGGGCCGAGACCCAGTACTTC
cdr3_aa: CASSASGGAETQYF

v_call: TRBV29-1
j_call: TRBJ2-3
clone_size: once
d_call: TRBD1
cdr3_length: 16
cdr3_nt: TGCAGCACTCTAAGGGCCGACAGGGGGCGAGCAGATACGCAGTATTTT
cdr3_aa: CSTLRADRGRADTQYF

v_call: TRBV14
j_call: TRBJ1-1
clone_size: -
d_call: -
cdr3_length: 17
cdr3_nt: TGTGCCAGCAGCCACATAGGGAGGGTCGGCGTGAACACTGAAGCTTTCTTT
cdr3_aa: CASSHIGRVGVNTEAFF

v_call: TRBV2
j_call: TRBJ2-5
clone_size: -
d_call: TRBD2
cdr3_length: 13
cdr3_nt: TGTGCCAGCTTCACCGCGGGACTAGAGGCCCAGTACTTC
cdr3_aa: CASFTAGLEAQYF

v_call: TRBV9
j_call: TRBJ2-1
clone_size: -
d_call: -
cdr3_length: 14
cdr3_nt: TGTGCCAGCAGCGTAGCGACAAACTACAATGAGCAGTTCTTC
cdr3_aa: CASSVATNYNEQFF

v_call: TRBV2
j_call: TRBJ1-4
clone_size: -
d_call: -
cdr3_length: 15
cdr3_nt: TGTGCCAGCAGTGAAAAACTCGCAACTAATGAAAAACTGTTTTTT
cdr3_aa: CASSEKLATNEKLFF

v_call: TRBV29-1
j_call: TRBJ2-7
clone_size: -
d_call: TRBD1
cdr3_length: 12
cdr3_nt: TGCAGCGTAATGACAGGGGCCTACGAGCAGTACTTC
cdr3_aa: CSVMTGAYEQYF

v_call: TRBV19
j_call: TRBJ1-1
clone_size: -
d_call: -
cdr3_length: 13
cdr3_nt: TGTGCCAGTAGCGGACAACTGAACACTGAAGCTTTCTTT
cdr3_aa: CASSGQLNTEAFF

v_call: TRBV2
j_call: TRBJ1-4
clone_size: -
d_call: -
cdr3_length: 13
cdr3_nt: TGTGCCAGCATGGAACAGGGACGAGGAAAACTGTTTTTT
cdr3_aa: CASMEQGRGKLFF

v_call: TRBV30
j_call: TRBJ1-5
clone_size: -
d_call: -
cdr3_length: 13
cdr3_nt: TGTGCCTGGAGTTTTGGGGAGGATCAGCCCCAGCATTTT
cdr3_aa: CAWSFGEDQPQHF

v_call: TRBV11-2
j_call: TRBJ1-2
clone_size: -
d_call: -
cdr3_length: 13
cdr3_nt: TGTGCCAGCAGGGGACTCCAGCTCTATGGCTACACCTTC
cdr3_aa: CASRGLQLYGYTF

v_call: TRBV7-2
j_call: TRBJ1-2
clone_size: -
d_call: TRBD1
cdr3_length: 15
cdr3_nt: TGTGCCAGCAGCTTGACAGAGGACAGGGGGGATGGCTACACCTTC
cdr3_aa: CASSLTEDRGDGYTF